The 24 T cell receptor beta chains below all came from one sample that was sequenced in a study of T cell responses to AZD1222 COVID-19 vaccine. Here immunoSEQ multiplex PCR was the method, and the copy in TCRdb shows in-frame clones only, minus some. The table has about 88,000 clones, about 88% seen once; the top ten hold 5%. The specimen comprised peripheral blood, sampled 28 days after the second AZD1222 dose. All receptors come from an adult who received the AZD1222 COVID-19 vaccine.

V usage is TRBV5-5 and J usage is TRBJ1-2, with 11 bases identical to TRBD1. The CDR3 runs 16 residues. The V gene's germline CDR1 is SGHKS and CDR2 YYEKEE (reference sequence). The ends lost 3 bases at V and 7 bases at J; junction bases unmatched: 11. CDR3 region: CASSSGQGGILLGYTF. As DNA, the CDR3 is TGTGCCAGCAGCTCGGGACAGGGGGGCATTCTTCTTGGCTACACCTTC.

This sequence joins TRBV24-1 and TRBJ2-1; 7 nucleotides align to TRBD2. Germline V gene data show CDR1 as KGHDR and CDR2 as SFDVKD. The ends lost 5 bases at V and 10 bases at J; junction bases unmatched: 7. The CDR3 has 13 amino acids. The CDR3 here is CATSVSGGGEQFF. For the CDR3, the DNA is TGTGCCACCAGTGTTTCGGGGGGAGGCGAGCAGTTCTTC.

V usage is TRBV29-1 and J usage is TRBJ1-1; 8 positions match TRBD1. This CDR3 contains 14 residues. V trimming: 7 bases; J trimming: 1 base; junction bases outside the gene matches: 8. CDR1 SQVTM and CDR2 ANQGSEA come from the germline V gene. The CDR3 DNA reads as TGCAGCGCACTGGACAGGGTGGGGAACACTGAAGCTTTCTTT. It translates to CSALDRVGNTEAFF. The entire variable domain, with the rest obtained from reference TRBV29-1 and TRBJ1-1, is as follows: SAVISQKPSRDICQRGTSLTIQCQVDSQVTMMFWYRQQPGQSLTLIATANQGSEATYESGFVIDKFPISRPNLTFSTLTVSNMSPEDSSIYLCSALDRVGNTEAFFGQGTRLTVV.

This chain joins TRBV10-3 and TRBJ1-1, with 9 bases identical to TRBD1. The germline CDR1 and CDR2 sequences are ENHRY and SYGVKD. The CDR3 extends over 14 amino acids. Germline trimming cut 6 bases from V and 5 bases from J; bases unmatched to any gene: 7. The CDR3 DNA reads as TGTGCCATCAGGAATGGACAGGGGTGGACTGAAGCTTTCTTT. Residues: CAIRNGQGWTEAFF.

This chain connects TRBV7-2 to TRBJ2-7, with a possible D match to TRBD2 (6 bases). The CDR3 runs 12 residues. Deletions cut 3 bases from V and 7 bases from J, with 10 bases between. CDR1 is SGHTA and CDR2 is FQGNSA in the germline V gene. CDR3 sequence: CASSLASVEQYF. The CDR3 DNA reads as TGTGCCAGCAGCTTGGCTAGCGTGGAGCAGTACTTC.

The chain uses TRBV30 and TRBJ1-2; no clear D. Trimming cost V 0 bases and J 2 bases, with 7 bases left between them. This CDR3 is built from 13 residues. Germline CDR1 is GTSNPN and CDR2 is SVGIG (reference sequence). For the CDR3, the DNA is TGTGCCTGGAGTGTTAACTACAACTATGGCTACACCTTC. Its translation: CAWSVNYNYGYTF. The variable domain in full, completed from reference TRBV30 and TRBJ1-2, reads SQTIHQWPATLVQPVGSPLSLECTVEGTSNPNLYWYRQAAGRGLQLLFYSVGIGQISSEVPQNLSASRPQDRQFILSSKKLLLSDSGFYLCAWSVNYNYGYTFGSGTRLTVV.

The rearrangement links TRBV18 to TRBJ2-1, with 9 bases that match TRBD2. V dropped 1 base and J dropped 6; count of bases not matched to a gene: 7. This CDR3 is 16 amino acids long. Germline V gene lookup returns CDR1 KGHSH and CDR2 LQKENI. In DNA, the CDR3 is TGTGCCAGCTCACCACGGGCGGGGGGGCCGTTCAATGAGCAGTTCTTC. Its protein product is CASSPRAGGPFNEQFF.

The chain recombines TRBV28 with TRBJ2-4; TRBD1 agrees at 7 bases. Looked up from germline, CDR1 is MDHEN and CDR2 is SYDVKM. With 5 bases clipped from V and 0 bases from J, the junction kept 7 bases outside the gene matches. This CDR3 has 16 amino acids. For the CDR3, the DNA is TGTGCCAGCAGTCCAGGGGGTAATATAGCCAAAAACATTCAGTACTTC. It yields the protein CASSPGGNIAKNIQYF. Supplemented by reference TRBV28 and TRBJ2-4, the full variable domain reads DVKVTQSSRYLVKRTGEKVFLECVQDMDHENMFWYRQDPGLGLRLIYFSYDVKMKEKGDIPEGYSVSREKKERFSLILESASTNQTSMYLCASSPGGNIAKNIQYFGAGTRLSVL.

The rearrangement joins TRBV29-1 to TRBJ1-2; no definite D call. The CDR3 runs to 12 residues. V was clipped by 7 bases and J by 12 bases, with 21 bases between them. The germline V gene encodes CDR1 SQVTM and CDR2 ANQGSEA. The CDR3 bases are TGCAGCGCCGAACGGGGTTTCGGAGGACACACCTTC. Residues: CSAERGFGGHTF.

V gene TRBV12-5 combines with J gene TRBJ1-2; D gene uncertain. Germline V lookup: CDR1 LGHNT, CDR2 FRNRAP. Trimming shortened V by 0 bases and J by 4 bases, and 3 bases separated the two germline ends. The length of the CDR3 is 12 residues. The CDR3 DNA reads TGTGCTAGTGGTTTGGTACTCTATGGCTACACCTTC. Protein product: CASGLVLYGYTF.

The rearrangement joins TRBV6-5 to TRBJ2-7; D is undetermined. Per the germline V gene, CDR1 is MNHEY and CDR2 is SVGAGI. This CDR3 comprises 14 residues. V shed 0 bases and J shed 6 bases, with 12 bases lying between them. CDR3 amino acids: CASSYSGAGLEQYF. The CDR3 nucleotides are TGTGCCAGCAGTTACTCGGGTGCAGGCCTCGAGCAGTACTTC.

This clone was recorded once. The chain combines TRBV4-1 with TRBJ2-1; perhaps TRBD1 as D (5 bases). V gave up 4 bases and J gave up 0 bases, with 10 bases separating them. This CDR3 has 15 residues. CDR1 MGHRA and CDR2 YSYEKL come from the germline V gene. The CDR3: CASSLQESSYNEQFF. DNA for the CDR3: TGCGCCAGCAGCCTACAGGAGAGCTCCTACAATGAGCAGTTCTTC.

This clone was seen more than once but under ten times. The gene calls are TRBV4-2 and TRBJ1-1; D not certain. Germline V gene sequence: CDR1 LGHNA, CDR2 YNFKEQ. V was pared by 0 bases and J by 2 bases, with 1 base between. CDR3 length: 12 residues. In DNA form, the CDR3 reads TGTGCCAGCAGCCAAGAAAACACTGAAGCTTTCTTT. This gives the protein CASSQENTEAFF.

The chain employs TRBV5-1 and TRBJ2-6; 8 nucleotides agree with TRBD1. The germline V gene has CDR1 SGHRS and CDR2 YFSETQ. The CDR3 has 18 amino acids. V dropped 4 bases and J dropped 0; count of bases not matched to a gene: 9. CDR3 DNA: TGCGCCAGCAGCCGGGGGCAGGGGGCTGTCTCTGGGGCCAACGTCCTGACTTTC. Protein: CASSRGQGAVSGANVLTF.

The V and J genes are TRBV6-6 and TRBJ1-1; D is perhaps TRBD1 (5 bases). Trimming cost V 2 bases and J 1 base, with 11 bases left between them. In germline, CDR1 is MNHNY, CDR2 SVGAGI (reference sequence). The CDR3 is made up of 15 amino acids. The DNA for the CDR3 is TGTGCCAGCAGTTACACCCCGAGGGGGAACACTGAAGCTTTCTTT. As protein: CASSYTPRGNTEAFF.

CDR3 sequence (DNA): TGTGCCAGTAGTTCAGGAGTTCATGAAAAACTGTTTTTT. Encoded protein: CASSSGVHEKLFF. The gene calls are TRBV19 and TRBJ1-4; D remains ambiguous. Per the germline V gene, CDR1 is LNHDA and CDR2 is SQIVND (reference sequence). The CDR3 length is 13 residues. With 5 bases removed from V and 6 bases from J, the gap between germline ends came to 10 bases.

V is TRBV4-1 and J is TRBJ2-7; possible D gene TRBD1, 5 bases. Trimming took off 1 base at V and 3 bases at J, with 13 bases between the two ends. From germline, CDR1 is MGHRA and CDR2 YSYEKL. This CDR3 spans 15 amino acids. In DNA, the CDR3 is TGCGCCAGCAGCCAAGCTGAGACAGCCTTCTACGAGCAGTACTTC. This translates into CASSQAETAFYEQYF.

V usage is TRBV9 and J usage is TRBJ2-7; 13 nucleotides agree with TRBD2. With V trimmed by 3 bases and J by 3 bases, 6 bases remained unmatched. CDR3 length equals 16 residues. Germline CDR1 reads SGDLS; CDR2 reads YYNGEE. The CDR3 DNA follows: TGTGCCAGCAGCGGGGGACTAGCGGGGTCTGGCTACGAGCAGTACTTC. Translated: CASSGGLAGSGYEQYF.

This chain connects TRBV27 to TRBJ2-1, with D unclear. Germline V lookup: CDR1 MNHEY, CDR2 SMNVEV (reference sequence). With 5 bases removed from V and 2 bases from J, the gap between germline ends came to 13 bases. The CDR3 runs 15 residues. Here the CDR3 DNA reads TGTGCCAGCAGTGAAATAAAGTCACCCTACAATGAGCAGTTCTTC. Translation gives CASSEIKSPYNEQFF.

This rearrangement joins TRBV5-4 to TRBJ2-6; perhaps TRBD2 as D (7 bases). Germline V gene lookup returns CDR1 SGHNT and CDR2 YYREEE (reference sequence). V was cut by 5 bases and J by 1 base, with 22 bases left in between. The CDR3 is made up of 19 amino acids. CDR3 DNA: TGTGCCAGCAGACCTACCCTAGGCGGGGGCCCTTCTGGGGCCAACGTCCTGACTTTC. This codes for CASRPTLGGGPSGANVLTF. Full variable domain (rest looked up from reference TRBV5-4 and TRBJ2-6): ETGVTQSPTHLIKTRGQQVTLRCSSQSGHNTVSWYQQALGQGPQFIFQYYREEENGRGNFPPRFSGLQFPNYSSELNVNALELDDSALYLCASRPTLGGGPSGANVLTFGAGSRLTVL.

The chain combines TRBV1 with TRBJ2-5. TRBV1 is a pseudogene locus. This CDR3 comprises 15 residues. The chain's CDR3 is CTSSQVRTRGETQYF. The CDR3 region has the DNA TGCACCAGCAGCCAAGTTCGGACACGAGGGGAGACCCAGTACTTC.

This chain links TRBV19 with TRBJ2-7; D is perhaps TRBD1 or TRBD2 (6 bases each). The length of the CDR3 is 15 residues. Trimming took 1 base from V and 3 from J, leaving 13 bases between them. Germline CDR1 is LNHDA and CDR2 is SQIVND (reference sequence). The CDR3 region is CASSIGGGDNYEQYF. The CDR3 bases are TGTGCCAGTAGTATAGGAGGAGGGGACAACTACGAGCAGTACTTC.

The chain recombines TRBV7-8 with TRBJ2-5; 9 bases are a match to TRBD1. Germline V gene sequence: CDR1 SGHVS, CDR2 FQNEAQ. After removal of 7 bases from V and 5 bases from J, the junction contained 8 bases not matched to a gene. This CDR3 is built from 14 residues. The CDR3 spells CASTPGTGFETQYF. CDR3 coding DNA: TGTGCCAGCACCCCCGGGACAGGGTTTGAGACCCAGTACTTC.

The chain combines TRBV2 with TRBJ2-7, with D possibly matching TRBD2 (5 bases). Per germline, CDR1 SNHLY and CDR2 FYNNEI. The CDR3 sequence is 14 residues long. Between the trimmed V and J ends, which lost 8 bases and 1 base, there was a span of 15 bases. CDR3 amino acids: CASVRYGMSYEQYF. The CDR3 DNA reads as TGTGCCAGCGTTCGATACGGGATGTCCTACGAGCAGTACTTC.